Below, 14 T cell receptor beta chains from the same sample are listed, as sequenced in a study of vaccination and CD4 T cells after COVID-19. Antigens of these TCRs are unknown. Cultured CD4+ T-cell DNA underwent Oncomine TCR Beta short-read sequencing. TCRdb redid the calling of the PCR reads with MiXCR, one entry per CDR3 protein. The sample has under 20,000 distinct CDR3 sequences, about 42% seen once. Treatment here: approximately nine-day PBMC culture with coronavirus spike peptide pools or control peptides (ViraFEST assay). The material sequenced was cultured CD4+ T cells from blood. The receptors were sampled from a human donor with COVID-19.

The rearrangement links TRBV6-4 to TRBJ2-7, with D hard to call. CDR1 and CDR2 from the germline V gene are MRHNA and SNTAGT. Trimming cost V 6 bases and J 0 bases, with 3 bases left between them. The CDR3 consists of 11 residues. The CDR3 is CASRNSYEQYF. For the CDR3, the DNA is TGTGCCAGCAGGAACTCCTACGAGCAGTACTTC.

This clonotype was counted between two and nine times. The V gene is TRBV27, the J gene TRBJ1-5; D remains unclear. Trimming pared 5 bases from V and 2 bases from J, leaving 10 bases between. Germline V gene data show CDR1 as MNHEY and CDR2 as SMNVEV (reference sequence). This CDR3 contains 14 residues. The CDR3 here is CASSGVAGNQPQHF. In nucleotides, the CDR3 is TGTGCCAGCAGTGGGGTAGCGGGCAATCAGCCCCAGCATTTT.

J is TRBJ2-6 and V is TRBV2, with D perhaps given as TRBD1 or TRBD2 (5 bases each). This CDR3 is 17 amino acids long. Germline-derived CDR1 and CDR2 are SNHLY and FYNNEI. V dropped 6 bases and J dropped 0 bases, with 15 bases sitting between them. The CDR3 loop reads CASSPGRSPSGANVLTF. The CDR3 region has the DNA TGTGCCAGCAGCCCGGGACGAAGCCCCTCTGGGGCCAACGTCCTGACTTTC.

The table lists this clonotype with a few counts. The rearrangement joins TRBV7-8 to TRBJ1-2; 8 positions agree with TRBD1. The germline V gene has CDR1 SGHVS and CDR2 FQNEAQ. The V and J ends lost 5 bases and 4 bases, in that order; junction bases with no gene match: 12. This CDR3 has 16 amino acids. CDR3 residues: CASSPDGAGGSYGYTF. The CDR3 DNA reads TGTGCCAGCAGCCCGGACGGGGCAGGGGGCAGCTATGGCTACACCTTC.

This rearrangement joins TRBV11-3 to TRBJ1-2; 7 positions agree with TRBD1. Germline assignment: CDR1 SGHNT and CDR2 YENEEA. V shed 10 bases, J shed 4 bases, and the junction held 27 bases outside the gene matches. This CDR3 has 19 amino acids. Here the CDR3 reads CATRDQVGQATGDSYGYTF. The CDR3 DNA is TGTGCCACGCGGGACCAGGTGGGCCAGGCAACGGGGGACAGCTATGGCTACACCTTC.

This rearrangement joins TRBV6-2 or TRBV6-3 to TRBJ2-2; a weak D match, TRBD2 (6 bases). Looked up from germline, CDR1 is MNHEY and CDR2 is SVGEGT. The CDR3 contains 16 residues. The V end lost 0 bases, the J end lost 6 bases, and 14 bases lay between the germline ends. Written as DNA, the CDR3 is TGTGCCAGCAGTTACTCGCGGGGCCGGGGGTCCGGGGAGCTGTTTTTT. It yields the protein CASSYSRGRGSGELFF.

Comments on this clonotype: At one of its ends the junction is not consistent with the germline gene, which may arise from a read error. The chain uses TRBV5-4 and TRBJ2-1; 10 bases map to TRBD1. The germline V gene encodes CDR1 SGHNT and CDR2 YYREEE (reference sequence). The CDR3 has 11 amino acids. Written as DNA, the CDR3 is TGTGCCAGCAGCTTAGGGGACAGGGGCAGCTTC. Residues: CASSLGDRGSF.

This clonotype was recorded a few times. The chain joins TRBV19 to TRBJ1-5; D is perhaps TRBD1 (5 bases). V dropped 2 bases and J dropped 0 bases, with 17 bases sitting between them. From germline, CDR1 is LNHDA and CDR2 SQIVND (reference sequence). The CDR3 has 18 amino acids. CDR3 protein: CASSIRGSQIYSNQPQHF. In DNA, the CDR3 is TGTGCCAGTAGTATACGGGGCAGCCAAATATATAGCAATCAGCCCCAGCATTTT.

Only a few counts were recorded for this clonotype. Written as DNA, the CDR3 is TGCAGTGCCCCTAGAGTGGATAGCAATCAGCCCCAGCATTTT. This translates into CSAPRVDSNQPQHF. The genes are TRBV20-1 and TRBJ1-5; no clear D gene. V gave up 6 bases and J gave up 0 bases, with 12 bases separating them. This CDR3 has 14 residues. Germline CDR1 reads DFQATT; CDR2 reads SNEGSKA (reference sequence).

The chain links TRBV20-1 to TRBJ1-5; TRBD1 is a possible D gene (6 bases). CDR1 DFQATT and CDR2 SNEGSKA come from the germline V gene (reference sequence). The ends were cut back, 1 base at V and 3 bases at J, with 10 bases in the middle. The CDR3 consists of 14 residues. The DNA of the CDR3 is TGCAGTGCTAGAGTGACAGGCCTCAATCAGCCCCAGCATTTT. This gives the protein CSARVTGLNQPQHF.

This clonotype came up a few times. The J gene is TRBJ1-6, the V gene TRBV11-3, with D maybe TRBD1 (6 bases). Germline-derived CDR1 and CDR2 are SGHNT and YENEEA. V lost 4 bases to trimming and J lost 1 base, with 8 bases between them. The CDR3 extends over 15 amino acids. The CDR3 nucleotides read TGTGCCAGCAGCTATACAGGGTCCTATAATTCACCCCTCCACTTT. Translated: CASSYTGSYNSPLHF.

This rearrangement joins TRBV11-3 to TRBJ2-3; no reliable D call. The V end was cut by 6 bases, the J end by 6 bases, with 10 bases between. This CDR3 comprises 12 residues. Germline V lookup: CDR1 SGHNT, CDR2 YENEEA. CDR3: CASSPEVDTQYF. The CDR3, as DNA: TGTGCCAGCAGTCCAGAGGTGGATACGCAGTATTTT.

The V call is TRBV4-2, the J call TRBJ2-1; 9 bases align to TRBD2. This CDR3 has 17 residues. V trimming: 1 base; J trimming: 0 bases; junction bases outside the gene matches: 4. Germline CDR1 LGHNA, CDR2 YNFKEQ. The CDR3 DNA reads as TGTGCCAGCAGCCAAGGGACTAGCGTAAGCTCCTACAATGAGCAGTTCTTC. Its protein is CASSQGTSVSSYNEQFF.

The CDR3 bases are TGCAGCGTTGTGTCCCAGAAGGTTGGCTACACCTTC. Translation gives CSVVSQKVGYTF. This rearrangement joins TRBV29-1 to TRBJ1-2; D is undetermined. Trimming cost V 4 bases and J 7 bases, with 13 bases left between them. CDR1 is SQVTM and CDR2 is ANQGSEA in the germline V gene. This CDR3 comprises 12 residues.